These 11 T cell receptor beta chains were all obtained from the same sample, sequenced in a study of blood T cell repertoires in COVID-19. TCRdb's table, derived via immunoSEQ multiplex PCR, lists solely in-frame clones and lacks some. The sample lists 400,000 to 450,000 clones, approximately 90% occurring once. The sequenced material came from peripheral blood. These receptors all stem from a woman aged 25 to 39 with active or convalescent COVID-19.

V and J are TRBV7-2 and TRBJ2-3; 8 bases are shared with TRBD2. Germline V gene sequence: CDR1 SGHTA, CDR2 FQGNSA. The J segment lost 4 bases and the V segment lost 5 bases, leaving 8 bases of the junction unmatched. CDR3 length equals 15 residues. The CDR3 nucleotides read TGTGCCAGCAGCCCTATGGGACTAGACGCAGATACGCAGTATTTT. As protein: CASSPMGLDADTQYF.

The rearrangement uses TRBV27 and TRBJ1-3, with D possibly being TRBD1 (6 bases). The germline gives CDR1 MNHEY, CDR2 SMNVEV (reference sequence). Trimming left V 0 bases short and J 0 bases short, with 9 bases between. The CDR3 has 16 amino acids. The CDR3 region is CASSLSARGSGNTIYF. CDR3 bases: TGTGCCAGCAGTTTATCGGCCAGGGGCTCTGGAAACACCATATATTTT.

In this sample, this clone turned up once. CDR3: CSVEAAGVQETQYF. The CDR3 DNA sequence: TGCAGCGTTGAAGCGGCCGGAGTCCAAGAGACCCAGTACTTC. V and J are TRBV29-1 and TRBJ2-5; D gene ambiguous. V was trimmed by 1 base and J by 1 base, leaving 10 bases between them. There are 14 residues in the CDR3. Germline V lookup: CDR1 SQVTM, CDR2 ANQGSEA. Using reference TRBV29-1 and TRBJ2-5 for the parts outside the CDR3, the full variable domain is SAVISQKPSRDICQRGTSLTIQCQVDSQVTMMFWYRQQPGQSLTLIATANQGSEATYESGFVIDKFPISRPNLTFSTLTVSNMSPEDSSIYLCSVEAAGVQETQYFGPGTRLLVL.

This clone showed up just once. The chain recombines TRBV2 with TRBJ2-1, with 14 bases that match TRBD2. CDR1 and CDR2 from the germline V gene are SNHLY and FYNNEI. The V segment lost 5 bases and the J segment 3 bases; nucleotides outside the gene matches: 3. The CDR3 runs 16 residues. In DNA, the CDR3 is TGTGCCAGCAGTCCTGGGACTAGCGGGAGCTACAATGAGCAGTTCTTC. Protein sequence: CASSPGTSGSYNEQFF. Variable domain in full (rest from reference TRBV2 and TRBJ2-1): EPEVTQTPSHQVTQMGQEVILRCVPISNHLYFYWYRQILGQKVEFLVSFYNNEISEKSEIFDDQFSVERPDGSNFTLKIRSTKLEDSAMYFCASSPGTSGSYNEQFFGPGTRLTVL.

J is TRBJ2-3 and V is TRBV9; D remains unclear. Trimming pared 6 bases from V and 2 bases from J, leaving 10 bases between. Germline assignment: CDR1 SGDLS and CDR2 YYNGEE. This CDR3 spans 13 amino acids. CDR3 amino acids: CASTPLNTDTQYF. In nucleotides, the CDR3 is TGTGCCAGCACACCCCTAAACACAGATACGCAGTATTTT.

This clone was seen only a few times. The rearrangement uses TRBV18 and TRBJ2-1, with 10 bases matching TRBD2. Germline V gives CDR1 KGHSH, CDR2 LQKENI. The V and J ends lost 3 bases and 7 bases, in that order; junction bases with no gene match: 3. This CDR3 has 14 amino acids. CDR3 sequence reads: CASSPTSGWNEQFF. For the CDR3, the DNA is TGTGCCAGCTCACCGACTAGCGGGTGGAATGAGCAGTTCTTC.

This rearrangement joins TRBV14 to TRBJ2-3; 7 bases are a match to TRBD2. Germline CDR1 reads SGHDN; CDR2 reads FVKESK. CDR3 length equals 15 residues. The V segment lost 4 bases and the J segment 2 bases; nucleotides outside the gene matches: 6. The CDR3 loop is CASSRDYTNTDTQYF. For the CDR3, the DNA is TGTGCCAGCAGCCGGGACTATACAAACACAGATACGCAGTATTTT.

For this clone: The identical CDR3 is also encoded by other nucleotide sequences in the sample. V usage is TRBV13 and J usage is TRBJ2-7, with 8 nucleotides matching TRBD1. Germline V gene sequence: CDR1 PRHDT, CDR2 FYEKMQ (reference sequence). V trimming: 0 bases; J trimming: 2 bases; junction bases outside the gene matches: 0. This CDR3 has 14 residues. The CDR3 nucleotides are TGTGCCAGCAGCTTAGGGGACAGGGCCTACGAGCAGTACTTC. Translated: CASSLGDRAYEQYF.

The chain recombines TRBV4-2 with TRBJ1-5; no clear D gene. Germline V gives CDR1 LGHNA, CDR2 YNFKEQ. Trimming took 0 bases from V and 0 from J, leaving 6 bases between them. There are 15 residues in the CDR3. The CDR3: CASSQELLSNQPQHF. CDR3 nucleotide sequence: TGTGCCAGCAGCCAAGAACTGCTTAGCAATCAGCCCCAGCATTTT.

The chain employs TRBV5-4 and TRBJ1-1, with no clear D. Germline loops: CDR1 SGHNT, CDR2 YYREEE (reference sequence). Trimming stripped 0 bases from V and 6 bases from J, with 12 bases between. The CDR3 runs to 14 residues. CDR3 nucleotide sequence: TGTGCCAGCAGCTTGGTATCGGGGAGCGCTGAAGCTTTCTTT. Amino acids: CASSLVSGSAEAFF.

This chain connects TRBV7-6 to TRBJ2-6; possibly TRBD1 for D (6 bases). The CDR3 has 15 residues. V dropped 5 bases and J dropped 3 bases, with 11 bases sitting between them. CDR1 SGHVS and CDR2 FNYEAQ come from the germline V gene. CDR3 in amino acids: CASSPQGDGANVLTF. The DNA of the CDR3 is TGTGCCAGCAGCCCACAGGGCGATGGGGCCAACGTCCTGACTTTC. The whole variable domain, remainder taken from reference TRBV7-6 and TRBJ2-6, is GAGVSQSPRYKVTKRGQDVALRCDPISGHVSLYWYRQALGQGPEFLTYFNYEAQQDKSGLPNDRFSAERPEGSISTLTIQRTEQRDSAMYRCASSPQGDGANVLTFGAGSRLTVL.